These 8 T cell receptor beta chains were sequenced from one sample in a study of blood T cell repertoires in COVID-19. Produced via immunoSEQ multiplex PCR; TCRdb's table is partial and in-frame only. The sample lists approximately 120,000 clones; around three quarters were seen once. The sequencing input was peripheral blood. The receptors were gathered from a man aged 40-55 years with active or convalescent COVID-19.

V usage is TRBV6-5 and J usage is TRBJ2-6; D remains ambiguous. V was shortened by 0 bases and J by 2 bases, with 8 bases between the two germline ends. The CDR3 extends over 16 amino acids. CDR1 and CDR2 (germline): MNHEY, SVGAGI. This CDR3 is CASSYSRQAGANVLTF. The CDR3 coding sequence is TGTGCCAGCAGTTACTCGCGCCAGGCTGGGGCCAACGTCCTGACTTTC.

The V and J genes are TRBV10-3 and TRBJ2-7, with D tentatively TRBD2 (6 bases). The V end lost 3 bases, the J end lost 2 bases, and 8 bases lay between the germline ends. The V gene's germline CDR1 is ENHRY and CDR2 SYGVKD. This CDR3 spans 13 amino acids. The CDR3 protein is CAISDGSPYEQYF. Written as DNA, the CDR3 is TGTGCCATCAGTGACGGGAGTCCCTACGAGCAGTACTTC.

This sequence joins TRBV27 and TRBJ2-2, with D perhaps matching TRBD2 (6 bases). V gave up 8 bases and J gave up 6 bases, with 22 bases separating them. Germline V gene sequence: CDR1 MNHEY, CDR2 SMNVEV (reference sequence). CDR3 length: 16 amino acids. Here the CDR3 reads CASFEFGGKVAGELFF. CDR3 in DNA: TGTGCCAGCTTCGAATTTGGGGGGAAGGTTGCCGGGGAGCTGTTTTTT.

This clone was found once. This chain uses TRBV10-1 with TRBJ2-3; no clear D. CDR1 is WNHNN and CDR2 is SYGVQD in the germline V gene (reference sequence). V was cut by 0 bases and J by 0 bases, with 10 bases left in between. The CDR3 contains 16 residues. CDR3 loop: CASSESSTSSTDTQYF. The CDR3 nucleotides read TGCGCCAGCAGTGAGTCCTCCACTTCTAGCACAGATACGCAGTATTTT.

The genes are TRBV30 and TRBJ2-2; 7 bases fit TRBD1. Unmatched junction bases numbered 6, after V lost 5 bases and J lost 3 bases. Germline-derived CDR1 and CDR2 are GTSNPN and SVGIG (reference sequence). The CDR3 has 14 amino acids. The CDR3 nucleotides are TGTGCCTGGCAAGACAGGGCGCACACCGGGGAGCTGTTTTTT. Its protein is CAWQDRAHTGELFF. Together with reference TRBV30 and TRBJ2-2, the CDR3 gives the full variable domain: SQTIHQWPATLVQPVGSPLSLECTVEGTSNPNLYWYRQAAGRGLQLLFYSVGIGQISSEVPQNLSASRPQDRQFILSSKKLLLSDSGFYLCAWQDRAHTGELFFGEGSRLTVL.

The genes are TRBV24-1 and TRBJ2-5; 11 bases agree with TRBD2. V shed 3 bases and J 4 bases; nucleotides not matched to a gene: 12. Per germline, CDR1 KGHDR and CDR2 SFDVKD. The CDR3 sequence is 18 residues long. CDR3 in amino acids: CATSDDKNLAGGPETQYF. The CDR3 DNA is TGTGCCACCAGTGATGACAAGAATCTAGCGGGAGGTCCAGAGACCCAGTACTTC.

V is TRBV19 and J is TRBJ1-1, with TRBD1 matching 7 bases. Looked up from germline, CDR1 is LNHDA and CDR2 is SQIVND (reference sequence). After removal of 7 bases from V and 7 bases from J, the junction contained 9 bases not matched to a gene. CDR3 length equals 13 residues. The CDR3 protein is CASTQRGGIEAFF. The DNA for the CDR3 is TGTGCCAGTACCCAACGAGGGGGCATTGAAGCTTTCTTT.

The V and J genes are TRBV24-1 and TRBJ2-7, with D perhaps matching TRBD2 (5 bases). CDR1 and CDR2 from the germline V gene are KGHDR and SFDVKD. V was shortened by 7 bases and J by 5 bases, with 20 bases between the two germline ends. The CDR3 spans 15 residues. The CDR3 DNA reads as TGTGCCACCAGGGAACGGACCATCGCCGGGGACGAGCAGTACTTC. Amino acid sequence: CATRERTIAGDEQYF.